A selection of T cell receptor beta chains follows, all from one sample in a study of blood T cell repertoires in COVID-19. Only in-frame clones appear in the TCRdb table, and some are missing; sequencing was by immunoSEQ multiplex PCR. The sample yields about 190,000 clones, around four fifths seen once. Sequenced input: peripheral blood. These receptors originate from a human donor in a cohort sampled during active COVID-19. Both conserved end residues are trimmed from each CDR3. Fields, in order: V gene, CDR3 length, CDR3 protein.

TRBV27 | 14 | ASSLPRQVEYEKLF
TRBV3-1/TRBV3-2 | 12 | ASSQDWQVSPLH
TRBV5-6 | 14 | ASSLSPGTGDAPLH
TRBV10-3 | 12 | AITSWRDDTEAF
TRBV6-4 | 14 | ASSPGSFTGANVLT
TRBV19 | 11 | ASSSQGNYGYT
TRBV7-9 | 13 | ASSSLAGGTNEQF
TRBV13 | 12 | ASSLTGRTGELF
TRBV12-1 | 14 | ASSRTQGEGNQPQH
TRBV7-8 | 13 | ASSLALGGQETQY
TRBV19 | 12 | ASSKTGLNTEAF
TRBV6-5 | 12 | ASSALAVKETQY
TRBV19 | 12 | ASSIVESPDTQY
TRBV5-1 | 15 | ASSASGRAVSTGELF
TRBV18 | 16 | ASSPSLAGGPDYNEQF
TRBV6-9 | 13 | ASSYRRLSGNTIY
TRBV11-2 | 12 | ASSWIQDTDTQY
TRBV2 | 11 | ASSVWGVGEQY
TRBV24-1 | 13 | ATSDLLDSGNGYT
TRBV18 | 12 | ASSPLQGRNTIY
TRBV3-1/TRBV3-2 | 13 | ASSRDWGARGGYT
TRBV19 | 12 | ASSSFGGQETQY
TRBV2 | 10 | ASTGLNQPQH
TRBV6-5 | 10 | ASGSLRYGYT
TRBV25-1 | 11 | ASREQGSGKLF
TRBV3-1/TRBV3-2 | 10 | ASSREADTQY
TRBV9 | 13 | ASSALVARTDTQY
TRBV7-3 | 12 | ASSLMGVDSPLH